Listed here are 12 T cell receptor beta chains from one sample, sequenced in a study of early T cells in non-severe SARS-CoV-2 infection. TCRdb passed the 5' RACE reads through MiXCR, listing each CDR3 protein once. The repertoire holds fewer than 80,000 distinct CDR3 sequences, roughly 13% seen once, with approximately 5.2% in the top ten. The specimen sequenced was whole blood. The receptors shown here come from an adult who was a healthcare worker with PCR-confirmed SARS-CoV-2 infection or an uninfected control (not recorded which).

The chain joins TRBV5-4 to TRBJ1-6; the D gene is possibly TRBD1 (5 bases). The CDR3 length is 16 residues. The germline gives CDR1 SGHNT, CDR2 YYREEE (reference sequence). V was shortened by 3 bases and J by 8 bases, with 18 bases between the two germline ends. CDR3 DNA: TGTGCCAGCAGCTGGGGGGGTTTTGGTGATGATTCACCCCTCCACTTT. It encodes CASSWGGFGDDSPLHF.

This clonotype was counted a few times. The rearrangement uses TRBV12-3 or TRBV12-4 and TRBJ2-2; the D is unclear. The ends were cut back, 5 bases at V and 8 bases at J, with 12 bases in the middle. The length of the CDR3 is 13 residues. CDR3 bases: TGTGCCAGCAGTCCCGTAGGACGAGGGGAGCTGTTTTTT. Its translation: CASSPVGRGELFF.

The chain uses TRBV24-1 and TRBJ2-1, with 11 bases identical to TRBD2. Unmatched junction bases numbered 6, after V lost 4 bases and J lost 5 bases. Germline V lookup: CDR1 KGHDR, CDR2 SFDVKD. The CDR3 runs to 16 residues. CDR3: CATSDLGTSGNNEQFF. The CDR3 nucleotides read TGTGCCACCAGTGACCTGGGGACTAGCGGAAACAATGAGCAGTTCTTC.

This clonotype was recorded many times. The chain has TRBV6-2 or TRBV6-3 and TRBJ1-1, with unresolved D. Germline CDR1 is MNHEY and CDR2 is SVGEGT. Trimming cost V 0 bases and J 4 bases, with 12 bases left between them. The CDR3 runs 15 residues. CDR3 residues: CASSYSGQRSTEAFF. For the CDR3, the DNA is TGTGCCAGCAGTTACTCAGGGCAGCGGAGCACTGAAGCTTTCTTT.

This clonotype has more than one count but fewer than ten. V and J are TRBV6-5 and TRBJ2-3, with D tentatively TRBD2 (5 bases). This CDR3 contains 13 residues. The V and J ends lost 6 bases and 5 bases respectively, with 12 bases between them. CDR1 MNHEY and CDR2 SVGAGI come from the germline V gene. CDR3 loop: CASRRVEGDTQYF. CDR3 DNA sequence: TGTGCCAGCAGGCGTGTAGAGGGAGATACGCAGTATTTT.

There are many counts of this clonotype. The chain employs TRBV11-2 and TRBJ2-5, with 10 bases identical to TRBD2. Per germline, CDR1 SGHAT and CDR2 FQNNGV. J lost 1 base, V lost 5 bases, and 4 bases had no gene match. There are 15 residues in the CDR3. The CDR3 spells CASSLSGGFQETQYF. CDR3 sequence (DNA): TGTGCCAGCAGCCTTAGCGGGGGGTTCCAAGAGACCCAGTACTTC.

This clonotype was seen ten or more times. The genes are TRBV5-1 and TRBJ2-2; 7 positions match TRBD1. This CDR3 spans 15 amino acids. From germline, CDR1 is SGHRS and CDR2 YFSETQ. The trim removed 4 bases at V and 3 bases at J, leaving 6 bases unmatched. CDR3 coding DNA: TGCGCCAGCAGCAACTGGGACAGAGACACCGGGGAGCTGTTTTTT. Translation: CASSNWDRDTGELFF.

This clonotype came up a few times. The chain uses TRBV9 and TRBJ1-2, with 8 positions matching TRBD1. CDR1 is SGDLS, CDR2 YYNGEE, per germline. J gave up 3 bases and V 2 bases, and 3 bases lay outside the gene matches. The CDR3 covers 14 residues. Written as DNA, the CDR3 is TGTGCCAGCAGCGTCGTGACAGGGGACTATGGCTACACCTTC. Translating it yields CASSVVTGDYGYTF.

This clonotype was seen ten or more times. This chain links TRBV27 with TRBJ1-2, with D possibly being TRBD1 (6 bases). The CDR3 has 14 residues. Germline V lookup: CDR1 MNHEY, CDR2 SMNVEV (reference sequence). The germline V and J ends were trimmed by 8 bases and 3 bases, with 16 bases remaining between them. In DNA, the CDR3 is TGTGCCAGCCGCGGAAAGGGGGTGCACTATGGCTACACCTTC. It translates to CASRGKGVHYGYTF.

This clonotype was counted only a few times. The V and J genes are TRBV7-2 and TRBJ2-7, with D perhaps being TRBD1 or TRBD2 (5 bases each). This CDR3 has 16 amino acids. Trimming left V 5 bases short and J 1 base short, with 18 bases between. The germline V gene has CDR1 SGHTA and CDR2 FQGNSA. DNA of the CDR3: TGTGCCAGCAGCCGACCCCCCGGGACCTTTTCCTACGAGCAGTACTTC. It is translated as CASSRPPGTFSYEQYF.

This chain links TRBV7-8 with TRBJ2-4; possibly TRBD2 for D (6 bases). The CDR3 consists of 13 residues. The germline gives CDR1 SGHVS, CDR2 FQNEAQ. V was cut by 2 bases and J by 6 bases, with 8 bases left in between. CDR3 region: CASSLSGANIQYF. Written as DNA, the CDR3 is TGTGCCAGCAGCTTATCGGGAGCAAACATTCAGTACTTC.

A note on this clonotype: One end of the junction varies from germline; a read error may be responsible. This chain uses TRBV10-3 with TRBJ1-1; tentatively, D is TRBD1 (5 bases). Germline lookup yields CDR1 ENHRY and CDR2 SYGVKD. CDR3 length: 13 residues. The CDR3 DNA reads TGTGCCATCAGTGAAGGGGACCGTTTTCACCTTTACTTT. It is translated as CAISEGDRFHLYF.